This entry concerns a single T cell receptor beta chain. Germline V gene sequence: CDR1 SGHRS, CDR2 YFSETQ. Losses at the gene ends were 0 bases for V and 5 bases for J; bases not matched to a gene: 2. CDR3 length: 16 residues. This entry is derived from a study of blood T cell repertoires in COVID-19. Across the study: The origin of the acute and convalescent COVID-19 samples was the United States, Italy and Spain. T cells, B-cell-depleted T cells, or PBMCs provided the cDNA or gDNA that served as material.

In the original analysis: Amplification from reference gene primers served as the basis for estimated nucleated cell counts. The protocol was immunoSEQ multiplex PCR, while the TCRdb copy is restricted to in-frame clones and leaves out a portion. V, J and clone size are taken as reported in that table, and D and trimming were inferred from the DNA itself. Of fewer than 250,000 clones listed, around nine tenths are singletons. The receptor was derived from a man aged 55 to 70 who had recovered from COVID-19. The sample consisted of peripheral blood. The chain is built from TRBV5-1 and TRBJ2-3; the match to TRBD2 covers 14 bases. CDR3 DNA: TGCGCCAGCAGCTTGGCCGGGACTAGCGGGGGAGATACGCAGTATTTT. Its protein is CASSLAGTSGGDTQYF.